Listed below are T cell receptor beta chains from one sample, sequenced in a study of cytomegalovirus exposure and HLA in healthy donors. The assay was immunoSEQ multiplex PCR, and TCRdb's table has in-frame clones only and misses some. The sample lists 150,000 or so clones, about 72% occurring once. The source material was PBMCs. The origin of the receptors is a human donor in good health. Each CDR3 is given with its conserved first and last residue. D genes are given only for firm matches. Clone size is stated in some rows and not others, as once, few, many or a class when expanded.

V	D	size	J	CDR3	DNA
TRBV2	NA	NA	TRBJ2-6	CASNNDNAGANVLTF	TGTGCCAGCAACAACGATAACGCTGGGGCCAACGTCCTGACTTTC
TRBV7-2	TRBD1	NA	TRBJ2-4	CASSQRGQTVQYF	TGTGCCAGCAGCCAAAGGGGGCAGACCGTTCAGTACTTC
TRBV7-8	TRBD2	NA	TRBJ2-2	CASSLLRGKPGELFF	TGTGCCAGCAGCTTGTTGCGGGGGAAGCCCGGGGAGCTGTTTTTT
TRBV7-3	TRBD2	few	TRBJ2-2	CASSSGLAGLITGELFF	TGTGCCAGCAGCTCGGGACTAGCGGGGTTAATTACCGGGGAGCTGTTTTTT
TRBV30	NA	once	TRBJ2-7	CAWRGRNYEQYF	TGTGCCTGGAGGGGCAGGAACTACGAGCAGTACTTC
TRBV4-3	TRBD1	NA	TRBJ2-7	CASSQLGTGDGEEQYF	TGCGCCAGCAGCCAACTGGGAACAGGGGATGGTGAGGAGCAGTACTTC
TRBV5-1	TRBD2	NA	TRBJ2-1	CASSYEGLAGGWSSYNEQFF	TGCGCCAGCAGCTACGAGGGGCTAGCGGGGGGATGGAGCTCCTACAATGAGCAGTTCTTC
TRBV10-1	TRBD1	NA	TRBJ2-4	CASSKPGQGPGLAKNIQYF	TGCGCCAGCAGCAAACCGGGACAGGGGCCAGGTCTAGCCAAAAACATTCAGTACTTC
TRBV14	TRBD2	NA	TRBJ2-1	CASSPWTSGRSSYNEQFF	TGTGCCAGCAGCCCCTGGACTAGCGGGCGAAGCTCCTACAATGAGCAGTTCTTC
TRBV6-1	NA	NA	TRBJ1-2	CASSEALVGSYYGYTF	TGTGCCAGCAGTGAAGCGCTTGTGGGGAGTTACTATGGCTACACCTTC
TRBV5-6	TRBD2	NA	TRBJ2-5	CASSEGLANQETQYF	TGTGCCAGCAGCGAGGGACTAGCCAACCAAGAGACCCAGTACTTC
TRBV29-1	NA	NA	TRBJ2-2	CSVVESAGELFF	TGCAGCGTTGTAGAGTCCGCCGGGGAGCTGTTTTTT
TRBV7-2	NA	NA	TRBJ2-3	CASSSGGLWTDTQYF	TGTGCCAGCAGCTCCGGGGGGCTTTGGACAGATACGCAGTATTTT
TRBV19	NA	NA	TRBJ1-1	CASRQSGAVNTEAFF	TGTGCCAGTAGACAAAGCGGGGCGGTGAACACTGAAGCTTTCTTT
TRBV14	NA	NA	TRBJ1-2	CASSPGADYGYTF	TGTGCCAGCAGCCCAGGGGCAGACTATGGCTACACCTTC
TRBV6-1	NA	NA	TRBJ1-2	CASSVGLDSQVGYTF	TGTGCCAGCAGTGTTGGGCTGGACAGTCAGGTCGGCTACACCTTC
TRBV19	TRBD1	once	TRBJ2-1	CASSIDTGQGYNEQFF	TGTGCCAGTAGTATAGATACGGGACAGGGCTACAATGAGCAGTTCTTC
TRBV10-3	NA	NA	TRBJ1-2	CAISGARVANYGYTF	TGTGCCATCAGCGGAGCAAGAGTAGCTAACTATGGCTACACCTTC
TRBV27	NA	NA	TRBJ2-1	CASSLRVASYNEQFF	TGTGCCAGCAGTTTACGCGTTGCTAGCTACAATGAGCAGTTCTTC
TRBV5-1	NA	NA	TRBJ2-3	CASSLERVDGDTQYF	TGCGCCAGCAGCTTGGAGAGGGTGGATGGAGATACGCAGTATTTT
TRBV15	TRBD2	NA	TRBJ2-5	CATSRDLADSQETQYF	TGTGCCACCAGCAGAGATCTAGCGGACTCACAAGAGACCCAGTACTTC
TRBV19	TRBD1	NA	TRBJ2-7	CASSSRQGSYEQYF	TGTGCCAGTAGTTCCCGACAGGGCTCCTACGAGCAGTACTTC
TRBV4-3	NA	NA	TRBJ1-2	CASSQPGNYGYTF	TGCGCCAGCAGCCAGCCAGGGAACTATGGCTACACCTTC
TRBV27	NA	NA	TRBJ2-1	CAIGQFVNEQFF	TGTGCCATAGGACAGTTTGTCAATGAGCAGTTCTTC
TRBV6-5	TRBD1	NA	TRBJ1-5	CATGQAYSNQPQHF	TGTGCCACCGGACAGGCTTATAGCAATCAGCCCCAGCATTTT
TRBV18	TRBD1	once	TRBJ1-1	CASSPYMTGLGGNTEAFF	TGTGCCAGCTCACCATATATGACAGGGCTCGGGGGGAACACTGAAGCTTTCTTT
TRBV5-1	NA	NA	TRBJ2-5	CASSLGSQETQYF	TGCGCCAGCAGCTTGGGCAGCCAAGAGACCCAGTACTTC
TRBV6-5	NA	NA	TRBJ2-7	CASSSIYEQYF	TGTGCCAGCAGTTCCATCTACGAGCAGTACTTC
TRBV5-1	NA	NA	TRBJ1-6	CASSPTGPCDLHF	TGCGCCAGCAGCCCTACAGGGCCTTGTGACCTCCACTTT
TRBV27	NA	NA	TRBJ1-6	CASSLPLRLGGEASSYNSPLHF	TGTGCCAGCAGTTTACCCCTCCGACTAGGGGGGGAGGCCAGCTCCTATAATTCACCCCTCCACTTT
TRBV6-5	NA	NA	TRBJ1-2	CASSYRLDSSYGYTF	TGTGCCAGCAGCTATAGGTTGGACAGTTCTTATGGCTACACCTTC
TRBV12-5	NA	few	TRBJ2-2	CASGQGTGSNGELFF	TGTGCTAGTGGTCAAGGAACGGGGTCCAACGGGGAGCTGTTTTTT
TRBV9	TRBD2	NA	TRBJ2-5	CASSVGLAGVEQYF	TGTGCCAGCAGCGTAGGTCTAGCGGGTGTGGAGCAGTACTTC
TRBV4-1	NA	NA	TRBJ2-3	CASSQEGRGYTDMQYF	TGCGCCAGCAGCCAAGAGGGCAGGGGCTACACAGATATGCAGTATTTT
TRBV7-6	NA	NA	TRBJ1-1	CASSPTVTNTEAFF	TGTGCCAGCAGCCCGACAGTCACGAACACTGAAGCTTTCTTT
TRBV9	TRBD2	NA	TRBJ2-3	CASSVEISGEMDTQYF	TGTGCCAGCAGCGTAGAAATTAGCGGGGAAATGGATACGCAGTATTTT
TRBV6-1	TRBD2	few	TRBJ2-7	CASTPTSVGTYEQYF	TGTGCCAGCACCCCGACTAGCGTGGGCACCTACGAGCAGTACTTC
TRBV6-1	TRBD1	few	TRBJ1-1	CASSEADRSGTEAFF	TGTGCCAGCAGTGAAGCGGACAGGAGCGGCACTGAAGCTTTCTTT
TRBV4-1	NA	few	TRBJ1-1	CASSHKGTEAFF	TGCGCCAGCAGCCATAAGGGGACTGAAGCTTTCTTT